Many counts were recorded for the clone carrying this T cell receptor (beta chain). Antigen: not known. The read stops 3 residues short of the end of the CDR3; the missing end is completed from the germline J gene. The data stem from a study of T cell clonality in common variable immunodeficiency. Study-level findings and limits: CVID subjects had higher TCRbeta clonality than healthy controls, most marked in about a third. In common variable immunodeficiency, TCR beta chains reportedly carried fewer deletions and N-nucleotide insertions. Fewer TCRbeta clones were shared among CVID subjects than controls.

Donors gave 5 to 8 ml heparinized peripheral whole blood. The length of the CDR3 is 15 residues. CDR1 and CDR2 (germline): SGDLS, YYNGEE. V was clipped by 3 bases and J by 8 bases; unmatched bases: 10. Profiled with immunoSEQ multiplex PCR; TCRdb holds only in-frame clones, not every one. The sample has more than 65,000 clones, none seen only once. The sequence was obtained from a person between 18 and 75 years old in good health. V usage is TRBV9 and J usage is TRBJ2-4; 8 bases are a match to TRBD2. Sample: peripheral blood mononuclear cells. CDR3 DNA, as far as it was read: TGTGCCAGCAGCGCCCTAGCGGGCGGATATCACATT. This encodes CASSALAGGYHI. The CDR3, in full, reads CASSALAGGYHIQYF.